Sequencing of this TCR beta chain was carried out in a study of shared clonotypes between healthy human individuals (dated by TCRdb to between 2020 and 2021). General notes on the study: Three men and a couple of women, aged 18 to 49 years, made up the cohort. For each donor, CD4 naive and CD4 memory were each run on three plates, CD8 naive on two plates, and CD8 memory on one plate. To estimate repertoire size and how much clonotype sharing occurs between individuals, the study deeply sequenced the blood TCR repertoires of a handful of healthy adults. To increase sequencing depth and limit assay-specific biases, TCR repertoire library preparation and sequencing were carried out by different laboratories using diverse techniques. Between about 0.94 and 8.9 billion PBMCs per donor were obtained by leukapheresis. Findings and caveats that apply to the study as a whole: Compared with non-shared clonotypes, clonotypes shared by all four sorted-subset donors had higher generation probabilities. When a handful of donors were compared, the shared fraction of clonotypes was around 5.1% for naive CD4, roughly 3.4% for naive CD8, more than 2% for memory CD4, and 0.35% to 0.5% for memory CD8. Incomplete sequencing was indicated by rarefaction of sorted-subset datasets, despite the large sequencing depth. Pairwise subsampling indicated that sequencing depth was expected to affect the degree of clonotype sharing among donors. Because the study included only a small number of donors, the genetic and exposure-history diversity represented was limited. Sampling was limited to blood, and TCR repertoires in tissue likely differ from TCR repertoires in blood. Naive subsets generally had larger estimated clonotype richness than memory subsets.

Using the deep immunoSEQ assay, multiplex PCR amplified TCR CDR3 regions from genomic DNA. Extracted genomic DNA from each cell subset was spread evenly across all wells of several immunoSEQ 96-well plates, with each plate serving as a replicate. For sorted subsets, approximately 210 ng genomic DNA, equal to 30,000 or so T cell genomes, was loaded into each replicate PCR. Purified libraries were quantified with a Qubit 3.0 fluorometer, sized on a Bioanalyzer 2100, and re-quantified with the KAPA Library Quantification kit. Each immunoSEQ 96-well plate was sequenced on its own single-read 150-cycle Illumina NextSeq 550 flow cell. In the paper's pipeline: Because the immunoSEQ output included only junctional sequences and no quality scores, the filtering could not be the same as the filtering used for full-length reads. To assign V/J genes and CDR3, sequences were annotated against IMGT germline references using PyIR, a Python wrapper for IgBLAST v1.9. Reads were removed for weak V/J assignments (E-value above 1e-6), missing CDR3, stop codons, out-of-frame junctions, or ambiguous translated residues. V3J clonotypes were defined as sequences sharing the same inferred V gene, J gene, and CDR3 amino acid sequence. The percentage overlap between two repertoires was calculated by dividing the number of shared unique clonotypes by the size of the smaller repertoire. Three approaches were used to assess repertoire richness: RTK rarefaction, the Chao1 estimator, and Recon v2.1 estimates of unobserved clonotypes. Generation probabilities were computed with OLGA for all TCRbeta clonotypes obtained by the gDNA method from several donors. In its TCRdb copy, this immuneACCESS table keeps in-frame sequences only and misses some clones. Where compared with another copy, unresolved V genes explain less than half of these, and the others have no known cause. V and J calls plus clone size are reproduced from that table; the DNA served to infer D and trimming. A total of roughly 1,800,000 clones appear in this sample, about 95% of them only once. 1.2% of the sample goes to the ten largest clones.

Points on this clone: This receptor's antigen is unknown. No much larger clone exists at a distance of one base, and base qualities are not known. This CDR3 is also generated by other DNA sequences in the sample.

V is clipped by 3 bases and J by 1 base, and the sequence between their germline boundaries is 8 bases long. Reading the germline V gene gives CDR1 SGHRS and CDR2 YFSETQ. The CDR3 numbers 13 residues from cysteine through phenylalanine. Solely the CDR3 DNA is kept, with 39 bases framed from the first base. CD8 naive samples consisted of CD45RO-negative cells that were positively selected for CCR7, yielding a CD45RA+CCR7+ population without TemRA cells. The donors were healthy, HIV-negative adults with no recently reported acute infections or vaccinations. All donors were Caucasian adults living in Nashville, Tennessee, USA. Blood was obtained by leukapheresis, after which PBMCs were separated by Ficoll-Histopaque density gradient centrifugation and cryopreserved in liquid nitrogen vapor phase. Analytical flow cytometry was used to check the purity and quantity of each magnetically sorted T cell population. Genomic DNA was isolated from each sorted fraction and quantified by UV absorbance on a Nanodrop 2000c.

Sequencing was done on a sample of naive CD8+ T cells sorted from blood. Read against the paper, the sample's cell subset or site label means: CD45RA+CCR7+. The clonotype comes from a man aged 18 to 29 in good health. This chain is built from TRBV5-1 and TRBJ2-7; the D region possibly corresponds to TRBD1 (6 bases align). The nucleotides read TGCGCCAGCAGCTCCACAGGGTCCTACGAGCAGTACTTC. This encodes CASSSTGSYEQYF.